These 22 T cell receptor beta chains were all obtained from the same sample, sequenced in a study of persistence of HIV-infected CD4 T cells. Cells were stimulated with overlapping HIV-1 Gag 15-mer peptides. Memory cells lacking CD40L and CD69 with high CD45RO were sorted. The antigens for these receptors are not known. The immunoSEQ assay was version 4, run in survey mode. The table came from immunoSEQ multiplex PCR; TCRdb's copy has only in-frame clones and leaves some out. Seen here are tens of thousands of clones, around three quarters observed once, and the top ten hold 11% to 15%. The sample in question was CD4+ T cells sorted from PBMCs after roughly 18-hour stimulation, obtained from a patient who received antiretroviral therapy. The receptor source for this set is an adult man with HIV who was CMV-seropositive.

The CDR3 DNA sequence: TGTGCCAGCTCACTGGCCCAGAATCAGCCCCAGCATTTT. It is translated as CASSLAQNQPQHF. The chain employs TRBV18 and TRBJ1-5; D remains ambiguous. Germline V gene data show CDR1 as KGHSH and CDR2 as LQKENI. CDR3 length: 13 amino acids. V was cut by 4 bases and J by 4 bases, with 8 bases left in between.

This chain connects TRBV18 to TRBJ2-7, with 8 bases aligning to TRBD1. V lost 6 bases and J lost 3; bases outside the gene matches: 7. Germline CDR1 and CDR2: KGHSH and LQKENI. The CDR3 extends over 14 amino acids. DNA for the CDR3: TGTGCCAGCTCTTCGGACAGGGATGGCTACGAGCAGTACTTC. Its translation is CASSSDRDGYEQYF.

The chain has TRBV18 and TRBJ2-3; 9 bases are a match to TRBD1. The V and J ends lost 0 bases and 2 bases, in that order; junction bases with no gene match: 9. CDR3 length: 18 amino acids. The germline gives CDR1 KGHSH, CDR2 LQKENI. The CDR3 sequence is CASSPPFSRQGVTDTQYF. DNA for the CDR3: TGTGCCAGCTCACCACCGTTTTCGAGACAGGGGGTCACAGATACGCAGTATTTT.

The V call is TRBV3-1 (or the pseudogene TRBV3-2), the J call TRBJ2-1; no reliable D call. This CDR3 has 16 amino acids. V was pared by 9 bases and J by 8 bases, with 26 bases between. Germline V lookup: CDR1 LGHDT, CDR2 YNNKEL (reference sequence). This CDR3 is CASSSSKASSIHEQFF. The CDR3 DNA reads as TGTGCCAGTAGCAGTTCTAAGGCCTCGTCGATTCATGAGCAGTTCTTC.

The chain is built from TRBV7-8 and TRBJ2-7; D might be TRBD2 (6 bases). The germline gives CDR1 SGHVS, CDR2 FQNEAQ. Trimming removed 5 bases from V and 6 bases from J, with 11 bases in between. CDR3 length equals 12 residues. CDR3 sequence: CASSHRRGEQYF. The DNA of the CDR3 is TGTGCCAGCAGCCACCGGCGGGGCGAGCAGTACTTC.

The chain links TRBV7-6 to TRBJ1-6; 7 bases agree with TRBD1. The V segment lost 2 bases and the J segment 7 bases; nucleotides outside the gene matches: 2. The CDR3 totals 14 residues. Germline assignment: CDR1 SGHVS and CDR2 FNYEAQ. CDR3 protein: CASSLTGVNSPLHF. The DNA for the CDR3 is TGTGCCAGCAGCTTAACAGGGGTGAATTCACCCCTCCACTTT.

The chain recombines TRBV7-8 with TRBJ1-4; 7 nucleotides agree with TRBD1. The CDR3 extends over 16 amino acids. The germline V gene has CDR1 SGHVS and CDR2 FQNEAQ. The trim removed 3 bases at V and 3 bases at J, leaving 7 bases unmatched. This chain's CDR3 is CASSLAMTGSNEKLFF. The CDR3, as DNA: TGTGCCAGCAGCTTGGCTATGACAGGGTCTAATGAAAAACTGTTTTTT.

The chain has TRBV6-5 and TRBJ1-5; D ambiguous. The ends were cut back, 6 bases at V and 4 bases at J, with 16 bases in the middle. The germline CDR1 and CDR2 sequences are MNHEY and SVGAGI. The CDR3 extends over 15 amino acids. CDR3 loop: CASREGGWENQPQHF. Written as DNA, the CDR3 is TGTGCCAGCAGAGAGGGAGGGTGGGAGAATCAGCCCCAGCATTTT.

V usage is TRBV30 and J usage is TRBJ1-2, with TRBD1 as a possible D gene (5 bases). Germline CDR1 and CDR2: GTSNPN and SVGIG (reference sequence). The CDR3 has 14 residues. Trimming removed 4 bases from V and 2 bases from J, with 14 bases in between. DNA of the CDR3: TGTGCCTGGACCTCTCCGGGGGGGAACTATGGCTACACCTTC. It is translated as CAWTSPGGNYGYTF.

The chain is built from TRBV3-1 (or the pseudogene TRBV3-2) and TRBJ2-4; 8 bases fit TRBD2. The CDR3 totals 15 residues. CDR1 and CDR2 from the germline V gene are LGHDT and YNNKEL (reference sequence). V lost 4 bases to trimming and J lost 5 bases; unmatched junction nucleotides: 7. The CDR3 loop reads CASSPRGGGQNIQYF. CDR3 DNA: TGTGCCAGCAGCCCCCGGGGGGGTGGTCAAAACATTCAGTACTTC.

The genes are TRBV7-9 and TRBJ2-7; 7 nucleotides agree with TRBD1. The CDR3 covers 14 residues. Germline assignment: CDR1 SEHNR and CDR2 FQNEAQ (reference sequence). J was trimmed by 3 bases and V by 0 bases; bases with no gene match: 2. DNA for the CDR3: TGTGCCAGCAGCTTAGCAGGGGGCCTCTACGAGCAGTACTTC. Translating gives CASSLAGGLYEQYF.

The gene calls are TRBV5-4 and TRBJ2-7, with TRBD2 matching over 9 bases. CDR1 SGHNT and CDR2 YYREEE come from the germline V gene (reference sequence). CDR3 size: 15 residues. V was pared by 4 bases and J by 2 bases, with 7 bases of the junction left unmatched. CDR3 nucleotide sequence: TGTGCCAGCAGCCTTAGCGGGAGTTCTCCCTACGAGCAGTACTTC. This translates into CASSLSGSSPYEQYF. The full variable domain, in which reference TRBV5-4 and TRBJ2-7 provide the parts outside the CDR3, is ETGVTQSPTHLIKTRGQQVTLRCSSQSGHNTVSWYQQALGQGPQFIFQYYREEENGRGNFPPRFSGLQFPNYSSELNVNALELDDSALYLCASSLSGSSPYEQYFGPGTRLTVT.

The chain combines TRBV9 with TRBJ2-7; unclear D gene. The CDR3 runs 15 residues. Between the trimmed V and J ends, which lost 0 bases and 3 bases, there was a span of 13 bases. CDR1 and CDR2 (germline): SGDLS, YYNGEE. The CDR3 coding sequence is TGTGCCAGCAGCGTAGATGAGACTTCATTCTACGAGCAGTACTTC. Its translation is CASSVDETSFYEQYF.

The DNA of the CDR3 is TGTGCCAGCAGTGAGCACAGTACAGGAAACACCATATATTTT. It translates to CASSEHSTGNTIYF. The chain has TRBV6-1 and TRBJ1-3; no reliable D call. V lost 3 bases to trimming and J lost 4 bases, with 10 bases between them. The CDR3 is 14 amino acids. Germline-derived CDR1 and CDR2 are MNHNS and SASEGT.

This chain links TRBV5-1 with TRBJ1-6; a weak D match, TRBD1 (5 bases). Trimming stripped 3 bases from V and 9 bases from J, with 25 bases between. The CDR3 is 18 residues long. Germline V gene data show CDR1 as SGHRS and CDR2 as YFSETQ. This CDR3 reads CASSSLASGAGTASPLHF. As DNA, the CDR3 is TGCGCCAGCAGCTCGCTAGCGTCCGGTGCAGGGACGGCTTCACCCCTCCACTTT.

This clone was detected only once. The chain joins TRBV25-1 to TRBJ1-2, with unresolved D. Trimming left V 9 bases short and J 5 bases short, with 19 bases between. This CDR3 comprises 14 residues. From germline, CDR1 is MGHDK and CDR2 SYGVNS. The CDR3 sequence is CARPCYRKIYGYTF. CDR3 in DNA: TGTGCCAGACCTTGTTATCGGAAGATATATGGCTACACCTTC.

The rearrangement uses TRBV30 and TRBJ1-2; D unclear. This CDR3 is built from 12 residues. Looked up from germline, CDR1 is GTSNPN and CDR2 is SVGIG (reference sequence). V shed 2 bases and J shed 7 bases, with 11 bases lying between them. For the CDR3, the DNA is TGTGCCTGGAGTCAGTCAAAGAGTGGCTACACCTTC. This translates into CAWSQSKSGYTF.

J is TRBJ1-3 and V is TRBV15, with 10 bases fitting TRBD1. CDR1 is LNHNV, CDR2 YYDKDF, per germline (reference sequence). The V and J ends lost 0 bases and 4 bases, in that order; junction bases with no gene match: 9. There are 18 residues in the CDR3. The CDR3, as DNA: TGTGCCACCAGCAGAGATATAATGGGACAGGGGTTGGGAAACACCATATATTTT. Translation gives CATSRDIMGQGLGNTIYF.

The V call is TRBV27, the J call TRBJ2-1, with D possibly TRBD1 on 5 matching bases. CDR3 length: 17 amino acids. Germline values: CDR1 MNHEY, CDR2 SMNVEV (reference sequence). Trimming removed 3 bases from V and 2 bases from J, with 17 bases in between. The DNA for the CDR3 is TGTGCCAGCAGTTTCGTGTTTGCCAGGGTGCCCTACAATGAGCAGTTCTTC. Its protein product is CASSFVFARVPYNEQFF.

This chain connects TRBV19 to TRBJ1-2; no clear D. Germline-derived CDR1 and CDR2 are LNHDA and SQIVND (reference sequence). The CDR3 has 12 amino acids. Trimming took 8 bases from V and 4 from J, leaving 11 bases between them. CDR3 loop: CASSAMGYGYTF. CDR3 coding DNA: TGTGCCAGTTCTGCCATGGGCTATGGCTACACCTTC.

V and J are TRBV7-2 and TRBJ1-1; 7 positions match TRBD1. The CDR3 runs to 14 residues. The V segment lost 6 bases and the J segment 1 base; nucleotides outside the gene matches: 5. CDR1 and CDR2 from the germline V gene are SGHTA and FQGNSA. This CDR3 is CASRTTGRNTEAFF. The CDR3 nucleotides are TGTGCCAGCAGAACGACAGGGCGGAACACTGAAGCTTTCTTT.

This rearrangement joins TRBV5-6 to TRBJ2-4, with D hard to call. CDR1 and CDR2 (germline): SGHDT, YYEEEE. The CDR3 extends over 13 amino acids. The ends were cut back, 4 bases at V and 1 base at J, with 6 bases in the middle. Here the CDR3 reads CASSIRAKNIQYF. CDR3 bases: TGTGCCAGCAGCATAAGGGCCAAAAACATTCAGTACTTC.